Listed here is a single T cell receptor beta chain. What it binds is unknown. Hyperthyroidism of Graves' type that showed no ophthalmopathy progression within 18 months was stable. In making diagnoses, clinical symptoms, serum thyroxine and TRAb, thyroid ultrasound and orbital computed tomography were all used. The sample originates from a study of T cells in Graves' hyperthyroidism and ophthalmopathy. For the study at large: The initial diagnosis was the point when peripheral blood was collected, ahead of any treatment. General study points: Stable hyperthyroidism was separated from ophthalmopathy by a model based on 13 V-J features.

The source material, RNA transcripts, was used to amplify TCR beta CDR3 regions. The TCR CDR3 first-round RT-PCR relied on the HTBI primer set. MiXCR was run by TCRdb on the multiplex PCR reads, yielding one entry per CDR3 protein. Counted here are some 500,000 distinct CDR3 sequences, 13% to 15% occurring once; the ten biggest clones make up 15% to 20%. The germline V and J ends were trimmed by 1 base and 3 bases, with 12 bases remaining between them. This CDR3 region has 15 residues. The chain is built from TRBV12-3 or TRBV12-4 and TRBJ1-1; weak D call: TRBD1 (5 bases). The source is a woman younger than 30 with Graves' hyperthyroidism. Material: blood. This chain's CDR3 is CASSLEEGYDTEAFF. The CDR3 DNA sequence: TGTGCCAGCAGTTTAGAAGAGGGGTATGACACTGAAGCTTTCTTT.